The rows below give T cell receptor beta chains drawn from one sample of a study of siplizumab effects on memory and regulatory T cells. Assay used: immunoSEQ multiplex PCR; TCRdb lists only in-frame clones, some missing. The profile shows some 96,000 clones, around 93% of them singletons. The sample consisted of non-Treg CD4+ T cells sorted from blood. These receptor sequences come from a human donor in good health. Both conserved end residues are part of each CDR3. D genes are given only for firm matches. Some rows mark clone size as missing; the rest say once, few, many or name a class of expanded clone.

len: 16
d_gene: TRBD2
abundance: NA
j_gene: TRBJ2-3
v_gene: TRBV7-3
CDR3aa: CASSQTSGAFTDTQYF
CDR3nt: TGTGCCAGCAGCCAGACTAGCGGAGCCTTCACAGATACGCAGTATTTT

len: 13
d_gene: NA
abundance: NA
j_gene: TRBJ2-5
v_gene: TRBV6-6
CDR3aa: CASIWPGEETQYF
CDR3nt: TGTGCCAGCATCTGGCCAGGCGAAGAGACCCAGTACTTC

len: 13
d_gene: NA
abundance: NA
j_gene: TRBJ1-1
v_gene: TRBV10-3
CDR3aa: CAIGGTLRGEAFF
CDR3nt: TGTGCCATCGGGGGGACATTAAGGGGTGAAGCTTTCTTT

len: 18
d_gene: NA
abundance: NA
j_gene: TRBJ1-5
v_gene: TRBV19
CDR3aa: CASRNGQRGGGRGQPQHF
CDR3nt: TGTGCCAGTCGTAACGGGCAGCGCGGTGGGGGAAGGGGTCAGCCCCAGCATTTT

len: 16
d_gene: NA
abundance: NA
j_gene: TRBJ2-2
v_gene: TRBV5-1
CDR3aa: CASSLYSHSNTGELFF
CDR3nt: TGCGCCAGCAGCTTATACTCACATTCTAACACCGGGGAGCTGTTTTTT

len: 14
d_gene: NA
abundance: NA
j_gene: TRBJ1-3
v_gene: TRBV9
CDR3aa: CASSGVLSGNTIYF
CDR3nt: TGTGCCAGCAGCGGGGTCCTCTCTGGAAACACCATATATTTT

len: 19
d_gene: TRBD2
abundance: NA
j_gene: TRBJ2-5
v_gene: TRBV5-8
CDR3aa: CASSLAHGLAGMGQETQYF
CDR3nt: TGTGCCAGCAGCTTGGCCCACGGACTAGCCGGGATGGGCCAAGAGACCCAGTACTTC

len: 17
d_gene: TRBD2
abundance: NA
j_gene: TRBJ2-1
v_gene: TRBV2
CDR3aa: CASSRGSGRLTYNEQFF
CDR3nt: TGTGCCAGCAGCCGGGGTAGCGGGAGGTTAACCTACAATGAGCAGTTCTTC

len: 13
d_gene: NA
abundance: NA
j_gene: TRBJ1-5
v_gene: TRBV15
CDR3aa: CATSSPGNQPQHF
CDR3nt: TGTGCCACCAGCTCCCCCGGCAATCAGCCCCAGCATTTT

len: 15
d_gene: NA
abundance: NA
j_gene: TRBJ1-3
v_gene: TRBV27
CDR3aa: CASSFDPKGGNTIYF
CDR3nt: TGTGCCAGCAGTTTCGACCCGAAGGGAGGAAACACCATATATTTT

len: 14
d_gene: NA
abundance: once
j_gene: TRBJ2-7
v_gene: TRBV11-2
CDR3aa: CASSLGVREYEQYF
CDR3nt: TGTGCCAGCAGCTTAGGGGTCAGGGAATACGAGCAGTACTTC

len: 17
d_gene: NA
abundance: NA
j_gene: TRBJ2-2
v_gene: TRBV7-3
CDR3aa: CASSLQPGQTNTGELFF
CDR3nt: TGTGCCAGCAGCCTTCAACCGGGACAAACGAACACCGGGGAGCTGTTTTTT

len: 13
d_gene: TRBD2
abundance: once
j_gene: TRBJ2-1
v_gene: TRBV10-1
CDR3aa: CASSESLAGVRFF
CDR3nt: TGCGCCAGCAGTGAGAGTCTAGCGGGAGTTCGGTTCTTC

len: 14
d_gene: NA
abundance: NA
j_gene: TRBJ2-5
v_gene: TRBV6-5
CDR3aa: CASSYSYRQETQYF
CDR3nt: TGTGCCAGCAGTTACTCGTACAGACAAGAGACCCAGTACTTC

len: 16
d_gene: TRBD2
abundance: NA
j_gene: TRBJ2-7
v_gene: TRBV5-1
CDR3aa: CASSLEVAGGPGEQYF
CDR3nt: TGCGCCAGCAGCTTGGAAGTAGCGGGAGGGCCGGGTGAGCAGTACTTC

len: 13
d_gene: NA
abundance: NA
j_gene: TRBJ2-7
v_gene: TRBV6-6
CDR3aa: CASRETGLYEQYF
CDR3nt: TGTGCCAGCAGGGAAACGGGACTCTACGAGCAGTACTTC

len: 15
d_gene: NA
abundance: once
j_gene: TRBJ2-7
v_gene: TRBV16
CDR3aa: CASSQSYESSYEQYF
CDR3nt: TGTGCCAGCAGCCAATCGTATGAAAGCTCCTACGAGCAGTACTTC

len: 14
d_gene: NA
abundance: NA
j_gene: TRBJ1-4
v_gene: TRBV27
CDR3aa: CASSRTATNEKLFF
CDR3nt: TGTGCCAGCAGTAGGACGGCAACTAATGAAAAACTGTTTTTT

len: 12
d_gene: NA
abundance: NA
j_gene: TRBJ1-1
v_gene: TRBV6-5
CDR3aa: CASGRGAPEAFF
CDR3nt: TGTGCCAGCGGCCGAGGGGCCCCTGAAGCTTTCTTT

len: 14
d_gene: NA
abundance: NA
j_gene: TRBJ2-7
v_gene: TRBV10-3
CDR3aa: CAISERGRAYEQYF
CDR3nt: TGTGCCATCAGTGAGAGGGGTAGGGCCTACGAGCAGTACTTC

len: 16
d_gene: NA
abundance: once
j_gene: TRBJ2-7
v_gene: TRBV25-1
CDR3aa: CASSDSNYPLSYEQYF
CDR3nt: TGTGCCAGCAGTGACAGCAACTACCCTCTCTCCTACGAGCAGTACTTC

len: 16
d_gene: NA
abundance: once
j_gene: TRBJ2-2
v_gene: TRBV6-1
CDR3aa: CASSDDWGVGTGELFF
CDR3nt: TGTGCCAGCAGTGATGATTGGGGGGTTGGGACCGGGGAGCTGTTTTTT